The present T cell receptor (beta chain) was sequenced within a study of blood T cells in healthy people across ages. About the research overall: About one barcoded beta molecule per two T cells was the capture yield of template switching.

This CDR3 has 13 residues. Germline V gene lookup returns CDR1 MNHEY and CDR2 SMNVEV (reference sequence). V lost 1 base, J lost 3 bases, and 6 bases lay in between. Then a second PCR, running roughly 7 to 11 cycles, was carried out with a sample-barcoded 5' primer and a J-beta primer mix. TCRdb passed the 5' RACE reads through MiXCR, listing each CDR3 protein once. In the table there are fewer than 800,000 distinct CDR3 sequences, around half of which are singletons. Every sample gave at least 5 micrograms of total RNA when it was extracted. The receptor comes from a woman aged 60 to 75 in good health. Input material: blood. The chain is built from TRBV27 and TRBJ1-2; D remains unclear. The CDR3, as DNA: TGTGCCAGCAGTTTATACCAAGACTATGGCTACACCTTC. Its translation is CASSLYQDYGYTF.